This T cell receptor beta chain was captured in a study of cytomegalovirus exposure and HLA in healthy donors. Produced via immunoSEQ multiplex PCR; TCRdb's table is partial and in-frame only. The top ten clones hold 0.95% to 1.5% of a sample with about 240,000 clones, approximately 86% of them seen once. Sample: PBMCs. The receptor was derived from a woman aged 30 to 39 in good health and CMV-seropositive.

CDR3 sequence (DNA): TGTGCCACATTAGCGGAAAGCTCCTACAATGAGCAGTTCTTC. Its translation: CATLAESSYNEQFF. The genes are TRBV2 and TRBJ2-1, with D perhaps matching TRBD2 (6 bases). V lost 10 bases, J lost 0 bases, and 13 bases lay in between. The CDR3 has 14 residues. CDR1 SNHLY and CDR2 FYNNEI come from the germline V gene.